The clone carrying this T cell receptor beta chain has at least ten counts. TCRdb reanalysed the 5' RACE reads using MiXCR and keeps one entry per CDR3 protein. The sample includes 50,000 to 55,000 distinct CDR3 sequences, 7% to 10% of them seen just once. Trimming cost V 1 base and J 7 bases; bases outside gene matches: 9. Germline loops: CDR1 MNHEY, CDR2 SVGEGT. This CDR3 has 16 residues. This sample stems from a study of early T cells in non-severe SARS-CoV-2 infection. Specimen: whole blood. The genes are TRBV6-2 or TRBV6-3 and TRBJ2-1, with 8 nucleotides matching TRBD2. This clonotype originated in an adult who was a healthcare worker with PCR-confirmed SARS-CoV-2 infection or an uninfected control (not recorded which). The CDR3 sequence is CASSYYTSGARNEQFF. Here the CDR3 DNA reads TGTGCCAGCAGTTACTATACTAGCGGAGCCCGAAATGAGCAGTTCTTC.